This T cell receptor (beta chain) was found in a study of blood T cell repertoires in COVID-19. About the research overall: Samples representing acute and convalescent COVID-19 were sourced from the United States, Italy and Spain. T cells, B-cell-depleted T cells, or PBMCs provided the cDNA or gDNA that served as material.

CDR3 length equals 16 residues. V lost 4 bases and J lost 3; bases outside the gene matches: 11. The V gene's germline CDR1 is GTSNPN and CDR2 SVGIG (reference sequence). Per the original methods: Cell counts per sample came from amplifying reference gene primers. Assay used: immunoSEQ multiplex PCR; TCRdb lists only in-frame clones, some missing. D and trimming come from the DNA, and the V and J calls and clone size come from that table. Altogether approximately 190,000 clones are present, 84% being singletons, with the ten largest covering 14%. This clone was recorded only once. The receptor was derived from a man aged 25 to 45 with active or convalescent COVID-19. The J gene is TRBJ1-3, the V gene TRBV30; 8 bases match TRBD1. Sequencing was performed on peripheral blood. For the CDR3, the DNA is TGTGCCTGGAATCCGAGGGGACAGGCGTATGGAAACACCATATATTTT. Its translation is CAWNPRGQAYGNTIYF.